The source of this T cell receptor (beta chain) is a study of blood T cell repertoires in COVID-19. Study-wide context: COVID-19 samples collected from the United States, Italy and Spain covered acute and convalescent phases.

Germline V gene data show CDR1 as SGHAT and CDR2 as FQDESV (reference sequence). The CDR3 sequence is 15 residues long. The germline V and J ends were trimmed by 4 bases and 3 bases, with 10 bases remaining between them. Per the original data handling: Researchers report that nucleated cell counts were estimated from reference gene primer amplification. Measured with immunoSEQ multiplex PCR; TCRdb has only the in-frame clones, and not every one. From that table come the V and J calls and clone size; the DNA was used to work out D and trimming. The table records more than 60,000 clones, roughly 78% of them present only once.

Input material: peripheral blood. V and J are TRBV11-1 and TRBJ2-6; D remains unclear. This TCR derives from a man aged 60-69 years with acute or convalescent COVID-19. DNA for the CDR3: TGTGCCAGCAGCTCCCCTCCCCTTGGGGCCAACGTCCTGACTTTC. This gives the protein CASSSPPLGANVLTF.